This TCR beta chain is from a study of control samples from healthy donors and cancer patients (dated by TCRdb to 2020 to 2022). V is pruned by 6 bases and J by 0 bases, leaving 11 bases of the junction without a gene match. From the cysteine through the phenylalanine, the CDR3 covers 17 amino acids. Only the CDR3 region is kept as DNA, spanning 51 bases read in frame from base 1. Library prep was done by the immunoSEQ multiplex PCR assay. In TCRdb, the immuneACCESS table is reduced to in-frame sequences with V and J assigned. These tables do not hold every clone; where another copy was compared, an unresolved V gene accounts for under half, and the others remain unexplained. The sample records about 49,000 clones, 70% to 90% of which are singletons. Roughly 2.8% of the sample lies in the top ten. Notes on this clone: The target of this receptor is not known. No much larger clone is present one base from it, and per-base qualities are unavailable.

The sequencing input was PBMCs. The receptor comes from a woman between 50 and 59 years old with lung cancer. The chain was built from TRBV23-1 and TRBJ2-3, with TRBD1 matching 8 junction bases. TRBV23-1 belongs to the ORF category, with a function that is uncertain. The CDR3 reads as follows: CASRRKQGAASTDTQYF. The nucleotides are TGCGCCAGCAGACGGAAGCAGGGGGCTGCTAGCACAGATACGCAGTATTTT.